A single sample is the source of the 5 T cell receptor beta chains below, sequenced in a study of cytomegalovirus exposure and HLA in healthy donors. Primers for the PCR totalled 60 Vbeta and 13 Jbeta. The data were produced by immunoSEQ multiplex PCR, yet TCRdb's version contains in-frame clones alone and is incomplete. The sample table sets out some 76,000 clones. Sequenced: PBMCs. These receptors were taken from a female donor in good health and CMV-seropositive.

In regard to this clone: Mismatch with germline at one junction end may stem from a read error. This chain uses TRBV18 with TRBJ2-5; 13 nucleotides agree with TRBD2. This CDR3 region has 16 residues. CDR1 and CDR2 (germline): KGHSH, LQKENI. The CDR3 DNA reads as TGTGCCAGCGCACCTAGACTAGCGGGGGGACAAGAGACCCAGTACTTC. Translating gives CASAPRLAGGQETQYF.

The gene calls are TRBV29-1 and TRBJ1-2; D ambiguous. CDR3 length equals 12 residues. V was shortened by 5 bases and J by 4 bases, with 11 bases between the two germline ends. The germline V gene encodes CDR1 SQVTM and CDR2 ANQGSEA. CDR3 in amino acids: CSVRVNVYGYTF. Written as DNA, the CDR3 is TGCAGCGTTCGCGTGAATGTCTATGGCTACACCTTC.

This chain links TRBV12-5 with TRBJ2-5; no clear D. CDR3 length: 14 residues. Trimming took 7 bases from V and 5 from J, leaving 17 bases between them. Germline lookup yields CDR1 LGHNT and CDR2 FRNRAP. Here the CDR3 DNA reads TGTGCTAGTGCCCCCGGGTACCTGAGGGAGACCCAGTACTTC. Translation: CASAPGYLRETQYF.

The chain has TRBV2 and TRBJ1-1, with 12 bases lining up with TRBD1. The CDR3 is 12 amino acids. Per germline, CDR1 SNHLY and CDR2 FYNNEI. V lost 6 bases to trimming and J lost 11 bases; unmatched junction nucleotides: 4. CDR3 in DNA: TGTGCCAGCAGGGGGGACAGGGGGCCCGCTTTCTTT. This translates into CASRGDRGPAFF.

The genes are TRBV7-9 and TRBJ2-5; 8 nucleotides align to TRBD2. The CDR3 runs to 18 residues. Germline V gene sequence: CDR1 SEHNR, CDR2 FQNEAQ (reference sequence). V was clipped by 5 bases and J by 4 bases; unmatched bases: 18. CDR3 residues: CASSAPGTSEWRSETQYF. The CDR3 nucleotides read TGTGCCAGCAGCGCCCCCGGGACTAGTGAGTGGAGGTCAGAGACCCAGTACTTC.